One sample yielded the 24 T cell receptor beta chains listed below, sequenced in a study of OX40 agonist ivuxolimab in advanced cancers. Only in-frame clones appear in the TCRdb table, and some are missing; sequencing was by immunoSEQ multiplex PCR. Of some 150,000 clones listed, 90% are singletons. The sequencing here drew on CD4+ or CD8+ T cells sorted from blood, taken in a trial of the OX40 agonist ivuxolimab. The receptors derive from an adult with an advanced solid tumor such as melanoma, head and neck, liver or kidney cancer.

V gene TRBV6-5 combines with J gene TRBJ2-2, with 9 bases fitting TRBD1. There are 15 residues in the CDR3. Germline V lookup: CDR1 MNHEY, CDR2 SVGAGI. V shed 4 bases, J shed 7 bases, and the junction held 7 bases outside the gene matches. CDR3 bases: TGTGCCAGCAGTTCCACAGGGGGCAAAGGCGGGGAGCTGTTTTTT. It encodes CASSSTGGKGGELFF.

The chain joins TRBV28 to TRBJ2-3; D uncertain. Germline assignment: CDR1 MDHEN and CDR2 SYDVKM. This CDR3 is built from 15 residues. The V gene lost 2 bases and the J gene lost 6 bases, with 15 bases spanning the gap. This chain's CDR3 is CASSLLGSIIDTQYF. CDR3 DNA sequence: TGTGCCAGCAGTTTACTAGGTTCAATCATCGATACGCAGTATTTT. The complete variable domain, with remaining parts taken from reference TRBV28 and TRBJ2-3, reads DVKVTQSSRYLVKRTGEKVFLECVQDMDHENMFWYRQDPGLGLRLIYFSYDVKMKEKGDIPEGYSVSREKKERFSLILESASTNQTSMYLCASSLLGSIIDTQYFGPGTRLTVL.

This clone is a singleton in its sample. V gene TRBV5-1 combines with J gene TRBJ2-7; 12 bases match TRBD2. Per germline, CDR1 SGHRS and CDR2 YFSETQ. Germline trimming cut 4 bases from V and 3 bases from J; bases unmatched to any gene: 8. This CDR3 spans 16 amino acids. The CDR3 nucleotides are TGCGCCAGCAGCGGGCTAGCGGGAGGGCCGAACTACGAGCAGTACTTC. Its translation is CASSGLAGGPNYEQYF. Full variable domain (outside the CDR3, taken from reference TRBV5-1 and TRBJ2-7): KAGVTQTPRYLIKTRGQQVTLSCSPISGHRSVSWYQQTPGQGLQFLFEYFSETQRNKGNFPGRFSGRQFSNSRSEMNVSTLELGDSALYLCASSGLAGGPNYEQYFGPGTRLTVT.

This chain links TRBV5-6 with TRBJ1-5; TRBD1 matches 7 bases. The V and J ends lost 4 bases and 4 bases, in that order; junction bases with no gene match: 11. Germline lookup yields CDR1 SGHDT and CDR2 YYEEEE. This CDR3 is 16 amino acids long. CDR3 sequence: CASSLFDRAGNQPQHF. Here the CDR3 DNA reads TGTGCCAGCAGCCTTTTCGACAGGGCTGGGAATCAGCCCCAGCATTTT.

This clone was counted a few times. V gene TRBV28 combines with J gene TRBJ2-3; TRBD1 matches at 7 bases. V was pared by 6 bases and J by 5 bases, with 8 bases of the junction left unmatched. The V gene's germline CDR1 is MDHEN and CDR2 SYDVKM. This CDR3 spans 14 amino acids. Here the CDR3 DNA reads TGTGCCAGCAGCAAGACAGGGAGTATAGATACGCAGTATTTT. Its protein is CASSKTGSIDTQYF. Full variable domain (rest looked up from reference TRBV28 and TRBJ2-3): DVKVTQSSRYLVKRTGEKVFLECVQDMDHENMFWYRQDPGLGLRLIYFSYDVKMKEKGDIPEGYSVSREKKERFSLILESASTNQTSMYLCASSKTGSIDTQYFGPGTRLTVL.

The rearrangement links TRBV28 to TRBJ1-1, with D tentatively TRBD1 (5 bases). The CDR3 runs to 17 residues. Germline-derived CDR1 and CDR2 are MDHEN and SYDVKM. V was shortened by 7 bases and J by 7 bases, with 28 bases between the two germline ends. This chain's CDR3 is CASTMGWRGPRRGEAFF. CDR3 in DNA: TGTGCCAGCACCATGGGATGGAGGGGACCTCGGCGGGGTGAAGCTTTCTTT.

V usage is TRBV9 and J usage is TRBJ2-7, with 11 bases lining up with TRBD2. The CDR3 loop spans 17 amino acids. Per germline, CDR1 SGDLS and CDR2 YYNGEE. V lost 1 base to trimming and J lost 3 bases; unmatched junction nucleotides: 9. CDR3 coding DNA: TGTGCCAGCAGCGTACGAGAGACTAGCGGGAACGTCTACGAGCAGTACTTC. This sequence encodes CASSVRETSGNVYEQYF. The full variable domain, completed using reference TRBV9 and TRBJ2-7, is DSGVTQTPKHLITATGQRVTLRCSPRSGDLSVYWYQQSLDQGLQFLIQYYNGEERAKGNILERFSAQQFPDLHSELNLSSLELGDSALYFCASSVRETSGNVYEQYFGPGTRLTVT.

This chain links TRBV27 with TRBJ2-1; D not resolved. Germline lookup yields CDR1 MNHEY and CDR2 SMNVEV (reference sequence). Trimming pared 5 bases from V and 2 bases from J, leaving 19 bases between. This CDR3 comprises 17 residues. CDR3: CASSPPPGYPAYNEQFF. The DNA of the CDR3 is TGTGCCAGCAGTCCACCCCCCGGTTATCCCGCCTACAATGAGCAGTTCTTC.

The chain is built from TRBV28 and TRBJ2-7; weak D call: TRBD2 (5 bases). CDR1 and CDR2 (germline): MDHEN, SYDVKM. The CDR3 runs 15 residues. The V end lost 6 bases, the J end lost 7 bases, and 22 bases lay between the germline ends. The CDR3: CASSTPERPPGEQYF. CDR3 nucleotides: TGTGCCAGCAGCACCCCAGAAAGGCCGCCGGGGGAGCAGTACTTC.

The V call is TRBV5-6, the J call TRBJ2-5; D is uncertain. Trimming cost V 1 base and J 11 bases, with 18 bases left between them. The CDR3 totals 14 residues. Germline CDR1 and CDR2: SGHDT and YYEEEE. The CDR3 region is CASSLSRLGREQYF. The CDR3 region has the DNA TGTGCCAGCAGCTTGAGCAGGCTGGGTCGAGAGCAGTACTTC.

The CDR3: CASSPPATGRAVGAFF. Here the CDR3 DNA reads TGTGCCAGCTCACCCCCCGCGACAGGGAGGGCCGTCGGAGCTTTCTTT. The chain combines TRBV18 with TRBJ1-1, with 7 bases fitting TRBD1. This CDR3 spans 16 amino acids. Per germline, CDR1 KGHSH and CDR2 LQKENI. V was clipped by 3 bases and J by 10 bases; unmatched bases: 17.

The chain couples TRBV21-1 to TRBJ2-2; the listed D gene, TRBD2, was not tested against the DNA. TRBV21-1 represents a pseudogene. The CDR3 has 16 amino acids. The CDR3 sequence: CASSKGSGKPTGELFF. CDR3 DNA sequence: TGTGCCAGCAGCAAAGGCAGCGGGAAACCCACCGGGGAGCTGTTTTTT.

The DNA for the CDR3 is TGTGCCAGCAGTTCCCCGACTAGGGGGTCGTACGAGCAGTACTTC. This encodes CASSSPTRGSYEQYF. The V gene is TRBV6-5, the J gene TRBJ2-7; D may correspond to TRBD1 or TRBD2 (6 bases each). Germline CDR1 reads MNHEY; CDR2 reads SVGAGI. V was cut by 4 bases and J by 4 bases, with 17 bases left in between. This CDR3 contains 15 residues.

The chain combines TRBV11-1 with TRBJ1-3; D remains unclear. Germline CDR1 is SGHAT and CDR2 is FQDESV (reference sequence). V was pared by 5 bases and J by 0 bases, with 8 bases between. This CDR3 region has 14 residues. The CDR3 here is CASSKGYSGNTIYF. In DNA, the CDR3 is TGTGCCAGCAGCAAAGGATACTCTGGAAACACCATATATTTT.

CDR3 nucleotides: TGTGCCAGCGACGGATGGACGACTGGAAACACCATATATTTT. Protein: CASDGWTTGNTIYF. This chain connects TRBV19 to TRBJ1-3; D ambiguous. The V and J ends lost 9 bases and 2 bases respectively, with 14 bases between them. The CDR3 loop spans 14 amino acids. Germline CDR1 LNHDA, CDR2 SQIVND (reference sequence).

This chain links TRBV7-3 with TRBJ2-2; D gene uncertain. Germline V gene data show CDR1 as SGHTA and CDR2 as FQGTGA. CDR3 length: 16 residues. Trimming took 2 bases from V and 0 from J, leaving 10 bases between them. CDR3 amino acids: CASSLLTATNTGELFF. CDR3 in DNA: TGTGCCAGCAGCTTACTTACGGCTACGAACACCGGGGAGCTGTTTTTT.

The J gene is TRBJ1-5, the V gene TRBV28; D gene unclear. Germline loops: CDR1 MDHEN, CDR2 SYDVKM. This CDR3 has 13 residues. The V end lost 10 bases, the J end lost 2 bases, and 12 bases lay between the germline ends. In DNA form, the CDR3 reads TGTGCCATCAGAAGGTCAGGCAATCAGCCCCAGCATTTT. Protein sequence: CAIRRSGNQPQHF. The full variable domain, rest sourced from reference TRBV28 and TRBJ1-5, is DVKVTQSSRYLVKRTGEKVFLECVQDMDHENMFWYRQDPGLGLRLIYFSYDVKMKEKGDIPEGYSVSREKKERFSLILESASTNQTSMYLCAIRRSGNQPQHFGDGTRLSIL.

This clone was observed a single time. The chain recombines TRBV18 with TRBJ2-7; D unresolved. Trimming removed 5 bases from V and 3 bases from J, with 20 bases in between. CDR1 is KGHSH and CDR2 is LQKENI in the germline V gene. The CDR3 consists of 16 residues. The CDR3 DNA follows: TGTGCCAGCTCATCAGGCCGGGTGAGTCGAATCTACGAGCAGTACTTC. It yields the protein CASSSGRVSRIYEQYF.

The chain couples TRBV2 to TRBJ1-1; D call uncertain. V lost 6 bases and J lost 4, with 15 bases in between. The CDR3 consists of 14 residues. Germline V CDR1 and CDR2: SNHLY, FYNNEI. The CDR3 DNA reads TGTGCCAGCAGCAGGAGGGAGGGCGGCACTGAAGCTTTCTTT. It codes for CASSRREGGTEAFF.

The rearrangement joins TRBV5-6 to TRBJ1-5, with D perhaps matching TRBD1 (5 bases). This CDR3 contains 15 residues. Trimming removed 2 bases at V and 3 bases at J, with 12 bases between. Germline CDR1 is SGHDT and CDR2 is YYEEEE. DNA for the CDR3: TGTGCCAGCAGCTTATGGGACGGCATCAATCAGCCCCAGCATTTT. The encoded protein is CASSLWDGINQPQHF.

The chain employs TRBV28 and TRBJ1-5, with 9 positions matching TRBD1. Germline V gives CDR1 MDHEN, CDR2 SYDVKM. J lost 1 base, V lost 6 bases, and 4 bases had no gene match. The CDR3 has 15 residues. For the CDR3, the DNA is TGTGCCAGCAGAAGACAGGGGGGGAGCAATCAGCCCCAGCATTTT. Protein: CASRRQGGSNQPQHF.

The rearrangement uses TRBV6-1 and TRBJ1-1, with D perhaps matching TRBD1 (6 bases). The CDR3 has 15 amino acids. Per germline, CDR1 MNHNS and CDR2 SASEGT. The ends were cut back, 0 bases at V and 1 base at J, with 9 bases in the middle. Here the CDR3 DNA reads TGTGCCAGCAGTGAAGCTACAGGGCGGAACACTGAAGCTTTCTTT. Translated, it gives CASSEATGRNTEAFF.

DNA of the CDR3: TGTGCCAGCAGCTCACGGGGGCTAGCGGGATACCTTGAGCAGTTCTTC. Translated, it gives CASSSRGLAGYLEQFF. The chain uses TRBV7-6 and TRBJ2-1, with 9 bases aligning to TRBD2. The J segment lost 9 bases and the V segment lost 4 bases, leaving 13 bases of the junction unmatched. The CDR3 covers 16 residues. Germline V gene sequence: CDR1 SGHVS, CDR2 FNYEAQ.

The V call is TRBV15, the J call TRBJ1-6, with 7 bases lining up with TRBD1. V shed 3 bases, J shed 10 bases, and the junction held 6 bases outside the gene matches. Germline loops: CDR1 LNHNV, CDR2 YYDKDF (reference sequence). The CDR3 covers 14 residues. The CDR3: CATSSLTGSSPLHF. In nucleotides, the CDR3 is TGTGCCACCAGCAGTCTGACAGGGAGCTCACCCCTCCACTTT.